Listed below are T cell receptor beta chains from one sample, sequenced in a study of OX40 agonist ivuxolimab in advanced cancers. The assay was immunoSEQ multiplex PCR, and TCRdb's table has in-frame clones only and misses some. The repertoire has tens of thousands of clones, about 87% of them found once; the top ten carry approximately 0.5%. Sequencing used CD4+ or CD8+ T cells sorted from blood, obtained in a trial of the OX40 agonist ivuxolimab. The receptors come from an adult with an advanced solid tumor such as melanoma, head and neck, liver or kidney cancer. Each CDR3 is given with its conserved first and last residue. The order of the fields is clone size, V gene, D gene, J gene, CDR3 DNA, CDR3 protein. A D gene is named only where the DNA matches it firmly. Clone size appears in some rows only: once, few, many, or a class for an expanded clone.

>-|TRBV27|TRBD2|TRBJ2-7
TGTGCCAGCAGTTTAGGTCCTAGCGGGAGATTCTACGAGCAGTACTTC
CASSLGPSGRFYEQYF
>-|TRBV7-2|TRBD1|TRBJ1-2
TGTGCCAGCAGCCGGCCCGGGCGGACAGGCGAGGCCTATGGCTACACCTTC
CASSRPGRTGEAYGYTF
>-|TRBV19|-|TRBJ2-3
TGTGCCAGTAGTACCGGGACTAGCACAGATACGCAGTATTTT
CASSTGTSTDTQYF
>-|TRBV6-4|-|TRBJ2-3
TGTGCCAGCAGGGCACGGGACGACACAGATACGCAGTATTTT
CASRARDDTDTQYF
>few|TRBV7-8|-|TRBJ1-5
TGTGCCAGCAGCTTAGGGGACAGCAATCAGCCCCAGCATTTT
CASSLGDSNQPQHF
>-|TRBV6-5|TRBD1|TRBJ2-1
TGTGCCAGCAGTTACGACAGGGTTAGCAATGAGCAGTTCTTC
CASSYDRVSNEQFF
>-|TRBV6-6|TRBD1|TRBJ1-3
TGTGCCAGCAGTCCAGGGGGCGGGGGAAACACCATATATTTT
CASSPGGGGNTIYF
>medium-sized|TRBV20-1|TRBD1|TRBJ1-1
TGCAGTTCCAGGGGGCGGACTGAAGCTTTCTTT
CSSRGRTEAFF
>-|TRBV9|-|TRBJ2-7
TGTGCCAGCAGCGCCAGCGGGCCCCTGGACGAGCAGTACTTC
CASSASGPLDEQYF
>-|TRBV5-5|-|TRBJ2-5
TGTGCCAGCAGCGGACCGTTTGAGACCCAGTACTTC
CASSGPFETQYF
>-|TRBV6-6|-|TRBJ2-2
TGTGCCAGCAGTGTCGAGGGCCTAGTAAGGGGCGGGGAGCTGTTTTTT
CASSVEGLVRGGELFF
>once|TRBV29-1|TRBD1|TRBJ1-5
TGCAGCGTTGAACGATGCAGGGGGCTAGACTTATACAATCAGCCCCAGCATTTT
CSVERCRGLDLYNQPQHF
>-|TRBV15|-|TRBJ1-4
TGTGCCACCAGCGGCGGGGCACAAAATGAAAAACTGTTTTTT
CATSGGAQNEKLFF
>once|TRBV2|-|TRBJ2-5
TGTGCCAGCAGTGACTCGCCCCTGGGCAGGTCTCTAGAGACCCAGTACTTC
CASSDSPLGRSLETQYF
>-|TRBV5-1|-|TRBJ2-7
TGCGCCAGCAGCTTGGCCTCGGGCGAGCAGTACTTC
CASSLASGEQYF
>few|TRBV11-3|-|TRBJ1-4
TGTGCCAGCAGCGGCGATGAAAAACTGTTTTTT
CASSGDEKLFF
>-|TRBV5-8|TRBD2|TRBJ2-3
TGTGCCAGCAGCTCATGGACTAGCGGGAGGGATACGCAGTATTTT
CASSSWTSGRDTQYF
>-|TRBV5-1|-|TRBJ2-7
TGCGCCAGCAGCTTGGAAAGGCAGACCCCTTTAATATCCTACGAGCAGTACTTC
CASSLERQTPLISYEQYF
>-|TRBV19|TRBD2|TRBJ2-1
TGTGCCAGTAGTAGCGGACTAGCGGGAGCTAATGAGCAGTTCTTC
CASSSGLAGANEQFF
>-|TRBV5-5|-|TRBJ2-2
TGTGCCAGCAGCTTGGTACAGGGTGGCACCGGGGAGCTGTTTTTT
CASSLVQGGTGELFF
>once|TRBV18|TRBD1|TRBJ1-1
TGTGCCAGCTCAAGGGGGACAGGGGGCACCTTTAACACTGAAGCTTTCTTT
CASSRGTGGTFNTEAFF
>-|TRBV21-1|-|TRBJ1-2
TGTGCCAGCAGCAGAAGAAGTGACTATGGCTACACCTTC
CASSRRSDYGYTF
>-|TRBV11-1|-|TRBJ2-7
TGTGCCAGCAGCTTAGCGAGGTGGGCTCCGGGGGAGCAGTACTTC
CASSLARWAPGEQYF
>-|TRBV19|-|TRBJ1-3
TGTGCCAGCACCCCCCCCGGCTCTGGAAACACCATATATTTT
CASTPPGSGNTIYF
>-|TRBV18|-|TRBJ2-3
TGTGCCAGCTCACCACCTTCCACAGATACGCAGTATTTT
CASSPPSTDTQYF
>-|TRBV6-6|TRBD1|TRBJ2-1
TGTGCCAGCAAGGCCGGGGGACAGGGACTCTATGAGCAGTTCTTC
CASKAGGQGLYEQFF
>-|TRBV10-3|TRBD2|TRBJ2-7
TGTGCCATCAGTGACTCAGCGGGAGGGCCATCCTACGAGCAGTACTTC
CAISDSAGGPSYEQYF
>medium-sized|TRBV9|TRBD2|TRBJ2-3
TGTGCCAGGCGCGGGAGAACTAGCACAGATACGCAGTATTTT
CARRGRTSTDTQYF
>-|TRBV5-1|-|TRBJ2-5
TGCGCCAGCAGCTTGGCCTCACAGGGAGGCTCCCCGAGGGAGACCCAGTACTTC
CASSLASQGGSPRETQYF
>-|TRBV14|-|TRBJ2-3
TGTGCCAGCAGCCAAGATGGGGGGGATACGCAGTATTTT
CASSQDGGDTQYF
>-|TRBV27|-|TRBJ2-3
TGTGCCAGCTCACAGCGGTGGGCCACAGATACGCAGTATTTT
CASSQRWATDTQYF
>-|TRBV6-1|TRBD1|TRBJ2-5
TGTGCCAGCAGTGAAGACAGGGGGCGAGAGACCCAGTACTTC
CASSEDRGRETQYF
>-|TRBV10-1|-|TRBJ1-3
TGCGCCAGCAGCCCGGGACGGGGAAACACCATATATTTT
CASSPGRGNTIYF
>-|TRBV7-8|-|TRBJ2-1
TGTGCCAGCAGCTTAGTGCTAAGCCATGAGCAGTTCTTC
CASSLVLSHEQFF
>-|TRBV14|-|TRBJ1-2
TGTGCCAGCAGCCAAGACGGGTTCAGTGGCTACACCTTC
CASSQDGFSGYTF
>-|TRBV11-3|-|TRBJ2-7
TGTGCCAGCAGCTATACCTACGAGCAGTACTTC
CASSYTYEQYF
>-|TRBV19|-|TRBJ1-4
TGTGCCAGTAGTACAGGGTGGAAGAATGAAAAACTGTTTTTT
CASSTGWKNEKLFF
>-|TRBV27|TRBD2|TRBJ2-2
TGTGCCAGCAGTTTTTTACTAGCGGGAGGAATCGGGGAGCTGTTTTTT
CASSFLLAGGIGELFF
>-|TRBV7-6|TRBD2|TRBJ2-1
TGTGCCAGCAGCTTAGTTGCGGGAGATGAGCAGTTCTTC
CASSLVAGDEQFF
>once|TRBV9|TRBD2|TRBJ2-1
TGTGCCAGCAGCGTACTCCGGGGGGGAGAAACCTACAATGAGCAGTTCTTC
CASSVLRGGETYNEQFF